Here is one T cell receptor beta chain with its context. The antigen remains undetermined. The read falls 3 residues short of the CDR3 end, and the missing part is taken from the germline J gene. Method: immunoSEQ multiplex PCR; TCRdb's copy keeps in-frame clones and lacks some. The listing records tens of thousands of clones. These data originate in a study of T cells in women clearing cervical HPV infection. Study outcomes and limitations: CIN3+ cases had significantly higher TCR repertoire richness than controls, but evenness did not differ.

The germline V and J ends were trimmed by 4 bases and 5 bases, with 12 bases remaining between them. In germline, CDR1 is MNHNS, CDR2 SASEGT. The length of the CDR3 is 14 residues. The chain links TRBV6-1 to TRBJ1-5; perhaps TRBD1 as D (6 bases). The sequence was collected from a woman aged 18 to 75 with a cervical HPV16 infection that either progressed to CIN3+ or cleared (not recorded which). Sequencing input: blood buffy coat. CDR3 sequence: CASSARDIDQPQHF. The part of the CDR3 DNA that was read is TGTGCCAGCAGTGCCCGGGACATAGATCAGCCC.